Each of the 17 T cell receptor beta chains below was sequenced from the same sample in a study of identical twins (dated by TCRdb to 2015 to 2016). The protocol used for the library was 5' RACE. The sequencing machine was an Illumina HiSeq 2000. TCRdb reran the public reads through fastp at Q25 and MiXCR, keeping productive beta chains. Rows with one shared CDR3 protein collapse into an entry with the most common genes and DNA. In this sample the table shows a few hundred thousand distinct CDR3 sequences, 9.5% to 10% of which occur a single time. The ten most abundant clones make up under 3% of the sample. These data also formed part of another study, on yellow fever vaccine responses in identical twins.

The sample consisted of PBMCs. The receptors stem from a woman aged 18-29 years in good health.

The chain couples TRBV6-5 to TRBJ2-5; TRBD1 matches 8 bases. Germline V gives CDR1 MNHEY, CDR2 SVGAGI. There are 15 residues in the CDR3. J gave up 2 bases and V 3 bases, and 5 bases lay outside the gene matches. CDR3 DNA: TGTGCCAGCAGTTATTTTACAGGGGGTCAAGAGACCCAGTACTTC. Protein: CASSYFTGGQETQYF.

This clonotype was observed a few times. This sequence joins TRBV5-1 and TRBJ2-1; perhaps D is TRBD1 or TRBD2 (5 bases each). V lost 5 bases and J lost 4, with 13 bases in between. Per the germline V gene, CDR1 is SGHRS and CDR2 is YFSETQ. The CDR3 has 14 residues. This CDR3 reads CASRGLATYNEQFF. The CDR3 DNA reads as TGCGCCAGCAGGGGGCTAGCCACTTACAATGAGCAGTTCTTC.

This clonotype was counted many times. The rearrangement joins TRBV6-1 to TRBJ2-2; 9 nucleotides match TRBD1. This CDR3 has 16 residues. Germline V gene data show CDR1 as MNHNS and CDR2 as SASEGT. Trimming at V came to 3 bases and at J to 4 bases, leaving 6 bases not matched to a gene. CDR3 DNA sequence: TGTGCCAGCAGTGATAACAGGGGGCGCCCCACCGGGGAGCTGTTTTTT. Protein sequence: CASSDNRGRPTGELFF.

The table lists this clonotype with many counts. The chain uses TRBV6-2 or TRBV6-3 and TRBJ1-6; a weak D match, TRBD1 (6 bases). Germline CDR1 reads MNHEY; CDR2 reads SVGEGT. V was clipped by 6 bases and J by 10 bases, with 10 bases between them. The CDR3 is 12 amino acids. CDR3 coding DNA: TGTGCCAGCAGGACAGGAGGATCACCCCTCCACTTT. Translation: CASRTGGSPLHF.

This clonotype showed up just a few times. The V and J genes are TRBV5-5 and TRBJ2-1; D perhaps matches TRBD1 (5 bases). V was trimmed by 3 bases and J by 0 bases, leaving 19 bases between them. Germline values: CDR1 SGHKS, CDR2 YYEKEE (reference sequence). The CDR3 extends over 18 amino acids. CDR3 nucleotides: TGTGCCAGCAGCTCCTCAGGGATACTTAGGAGCTCCTACAATGAGCAGTTCTTC. Amino acids: CASSSSGILRSSYNEQFF.

This clonotype was found once. V usage is TRBV19 and J usage is TRBJ1-5; D remains ambiguous. The CDR3 is 16 residues long. CDR1 and CDR2 (germline): LNHDA, SQIVND (reference sequence). Trimming took off 7 bases at V and 7 bases at J, with 23 bases between the two ends. CDR3 sequence reads: CASTQPGLAARQPQHF. The DNA for the CDR3 is TGTGCCAGTACCCAACCTGGACTGGCCGCGCGCCAGCCCCAGCATTTT. Full variable domain (remainder filled in from reference TRBV19 and TRBJ1-5): DGGITQSPKYLFRKEGQNVTLSCEQNLNHDAMYWYRQDPGQGLRLIYYSQIVNDFQKGDIAEGYSVSREKKESFPLTVTSAQKNPTAFYLCASTQPGLAARQPQHFGDGTRLSIL.

This sequence joins TRBV28 and TRBJ2-5; 7 nucleotides align to TRBD1. Germline assignment: CDR1 MDHEN and CDR2 SYDVKM. The CDR3 consists of 15 residues. With V trimmed by 6 bases and J by 1 base, 8 bases remained unmatched. In nucleotides, the CDR3 is TGTGCCAGCAGCCCGACAGGGAGATTCCAAGAGACCCAGTACTTC. Translation: CASSPTGRFQETQYF.

This clonotype turned up a few times. The rearrangement joins TRBV6-1 to TRBJ2-4; TRBD2 matches at 14 bases. This CDR3 has 18 amino acids. The V gene end was trimmed by 6 bases and the J gene end by 7 bases; junction bases not matched to a gene: 14. In germline, CDR1 is MNHNS, CDR2 SASEGT. The CDR3 loop reads CASSPNQGLAGETNIQYF. Written as DNA, the CDR3 is TGTGCCAGCAGCCCAAACCAGGGACTAGCGGGAGAAACGAACATTCAGTACTTC.

This rearrangement joins TRBV6-5 to TRBJ1-4, with D unresolved. V gave up 3 bases and J gave up 8 bases, with 13 bases separating them. The CDR3 contains 14 residues. The germline gives CDR1 MNHEY, CDR2 SVGAGI. DNA for the CDR3: TGTGCCAGCAGTTATCGTGAAGGCGGGGAAAAACTGTTTTTT. This sequence encodes CASSYREGGEKLFF.

This clonotype was picked up many times. The chain employs TRBV5-1 and TRBJ2-5, with 13 positions matching TRBD2. The V gene's germline CDR1 is SGHRS and CDR2 YFSETQ. This CDR3 contains 16 residues. V lost 2 bases, J lost 2 bases, and 3 bases stayed unmatched. The CDR3 spells CASSFPGLAGQETQYF. In DNA form, the CDR3 reads TGCGCCAGCAGCTTTCCGGGACTAGCGGGACAAGAGACCCAGTACTTC. Combining the CDR3 with reference TRBV5-1 and TRBJ2-5 gives the whole variable domain KAGVTQTPRYLIKTRGQQVTLSCSPISGHRSVSWYQQTPGQGLQFLFEYFSETQRNKGNFPGRFSGRQFSNSRSEMNVSTLELGDSALYLCASSFPGLAGQETQYFGPGTRLLVL.

There are many counts of this clonotype. This chain uses TRBV6-5 with TRBJ2-7; TRBD2 is a possible D gene (5 bases). The CDR3 contains 15 residues. Germline CDR1 is MNHEY and CDR2 is SVGAGI. The V end was cut by 7 bases, the J end by 0 bases, with 16 bases between. CDR3 residues: CASTSLGTSSYEQYF. CDR3 sequence (DNA): TGTGCCAGCACCTCTTTAGGAACTAGCTCCTACGAGCAGTACTTC.

This clonotype was recorded at least ten times. The rearrangement uses TRBV4-1 and TRBJ2-7, with no clear D. This CDR3 is 13 amino acids long. The germline CDR1 and CDR2 sequences are MGHRA and YSYEKL. V was trimmed by 0 bases and J by 6 bases, leaving 9 bases between them. CDR3 bases: TGCGCCAGCAGCCAAGATAAACCAGGCGAGCAGTACTTC. Its protein product is CASSQDKPGEQYF.

This clonotype was seen many times. This chain uses TRBV27 with TRBJ1-3; D unclear. With 4 bases removed from V and 3 bases from J, the gap between germline ends came to 16 bases. The CDR3 is 16 amino acids. The germline gives CDR1 MNHEY, CDR2 SMNVEV (reference sequence). The CDR3 DNA sequence: TGTGCCAGCAGTTCTCGTCCGGGTCGAGGTGGAAACACCATATATTTT. It yields the protein CASSSRPGRGGNTIYF.

This chain connects TRBV28 to TRBJ2-1; 8 bases agree with TRBD2. The CDR3 spans 15 residues. Germline V CDR1 and CDR2: MDHEN, SYDVKM. The V and J ends lost 6 bases and 3 bases, in that order; junction bases with no gene match: 7. In DNA form, the CDR3 reads TGTGCCAGCAGGCCTCCCGGGACTAGCTACAATGAGCAGTTCTTC. It encodes CASRPPGTSYNEQFF. The full variable domain, rest sourced from reference TRBV28 and TRBJ2-1, is DVKVTQSSRYLVKRTGEKVFLECVQDMDHENMFWYRQDPGLGLRLIYFSYDVKMKEKGDIPEGYSVSREKKERFSLILESASTNQTSMYLCASRPPGTSYNEQFFGPGTRLTVL.

This clonotype was seen ten or more times. This sequence joins TRBV29-1 and TRBJ2-1; 10 bases align to TRBD2. With V trimmed by 5 bases and J by 0 bases, 10 bases remained unmatched. In germline, CDR1 is SQVTM, CDR2 ANQGSEA. This CDR3 spans 17 amino acids. CDR3 loop: CSVSPRLAGYSYNEQFF. The CDR3 DNA follows: TGCAGCGTTTCACCTCGACTAGCGGGTTACTCCTACAATGAGCAGTTCTTC.

This clonotype was picked up many times. This sequence joins TRBV2 and TRBJ2-5; D is unclear. The V gene's germline CDR1 is SNHLY and CDR2 FYNNEI. The V gene lost 5 bases and the J gene lost 2 bases, with 12 bases spanning the gap. The CDR3 totals 14 residues. CDR3 coding DNA: TGTGCCAGCAGTATGGGGTCGGTTCAAGAGACCCAGTACTTC. Residues: CASSMGSVQETQYF.

In this sample, this clonotype turned up a few times. V and J are TRBV14 and TRBJ1-2; D remains unclear. Germline V gene sequence: CDR1 SGHDN, CDR2 FVKESK. Between the trimmed V and J ends, which lost 0 bases and 5 bases, there was a span of 7 bases. The CDR3 runs 13 residues. CDR3 loop: CASSQDFDYGYTF. The CDR3 coding sequence is TGTGCCAGCAGCCAAGATTTTGATTATGGCTACACCTTC. Together with reference TRBV14 and TRBJ1-2, the CDR3 gives the full variable domain: EAGVTQFPSHSVIEKGQTVTLRCDPISGHDNLYWYRRVMGKEIKFLLHFVKESKQDESGMPNNRFLAERTGGTYSTLKVQPAELEDSGVYFCASSQDFDYGYTFGSGTRLTVV.